This TCR beta chain was identified in a study of T cell changes during pregnancy in multiple sclerosis. CDR1 is SGHTA and CDR2 is FQGNSA in the germline V gene. V was pared by 2 bases and J by 3 bases, with 6 bases of the junction left unmatched. The length of the CDR3 is 15 residues. TCRdb's copy holds only in-frame clones and misses some; the assay was immunoSEQ multiplex PCR. The sample lists 40,000 to 60,000 clones; approximately 92% were seen once. The chain combines TRBV7-2 with TRBJ2-5; 7 bases agree with TRBD2. The sequence came from a female donor with multiple sclerosis, enrolled in a pregnancy study. The sample was CD4+ T cells from peripheral blood mononuclear cells, taken before pregnancy. The CDR3 nucleotides are TGTGCCAGCAGCTTATCGGCTAGCGGAGAAGAGACCCAGTACTTC. This codes for CASSLSASGEETQYF.